These 26 T cell receptor beta chains were all obtained from the same sample, sequenced in a study of blood T cell repertoires in COVID-19. Some clones are missing from TCRdb's copy, which holds only in-frame ones; the method was immunoSEQ multiplex PCR. The table includes approximately 280,000 clones, roughly 85% detected once. Sequenced material: PBMCs or T cells enriched from blood (not recorded which). These TCRs come from a woman in her thirties or forties who had recovered from COVID-19.

The chain uses TRBV27 and TRBJ1-4; unclear D gene. The CDR3 consists of 13 residues. CDR1 and CDR2 (germline): MNHEY, SMNVEV (reference sequence). V was cut by 4 bases and J by 5 bases, with 8 bases left in between. CDR3 in DNA: TGTGCCAGCAGTTCGGGCGGGAATGAAAAACTGTTTTTT. Protein product: CASSSGGNEKLFF.

The chain uses TRBV7-2 and TRBJ1-2; 9 bases fit TRBD1. Germline-derived CDR1 and CDR2 are SGHTA and FQGNSA. The CDR3 has 15 residues. The J segment lost 3 bases and the V segment lost 2 bases, leaving 4 bases of the junction unmatched. As DNA, the CDR3 is TGTGCCAGCAGCTTACGGACAGGGGAGGACTATGGCTACACCTTC. Its translation: CASSLRTGEDYGYTF.

The chain carries TRBV2 and TRBJ2-6; no clear D. CDR1 is SNHLY and CDR2 is FYNNEI in the germline V gene. With 4 bases removed from V and 4 bases from J, the gap between germline ends came to 11 bases. The CDR3 has 15 residues. The CDR3 DNA follows: TGTGCCAGCAGTGGAGTTGAGGCCGGGGCCAACGTCCTGACTTTC. Amino acids: CASSGVEAGANVLTF. Full variable domain (missing parts from reference TRBV2 and TRBJ2-6): EPEVTQTPSHQVTQMGQEVILRCVPISNHLYFYWYRQILGQKVEFLVSFYNNEISEKSEIFDDQFSVERPDGSNFTLKIRSTKLEDSAMYFCASSGVEAGANVLTFGAGSRLTVL.

In this sample, this clone turned up a few times. The V call is TRBV28, the J call TRBJ2-5; 8 nucleotides align to TRBD1. Germline V CDR1 and CDR2: MDHEN, SYDVKM. This CDR3 spans 15 amino acids. The junction had 11 bases not matched to a gene; V was cut back by 6 bases and J by 5 bases. The CDR3 nucleotides read TGTGCCAGCAGAACCATAGACAGGGGCCGGGAGACCCAGTACTTC. Protein product: CASRTIDRGRETQYF.

This rearrangement joins TRBV10-1 to TRBJ1-5; unclear D gene. This CDR3 region has 16 residues. Germline CDR1 is WNHNN and CDR2 is SYGVQD (reference sequence). V dropped 0 bases and J dropped 0 bases, with 9 bases sitting between them. This chain's CDR3 is CASSESAGYSNQPQHF. CDR3 in DNA: TGCGCCAGCAGTGAGTCGGCAGGCTATAGCAATCAGCCCCAGCATTTT.

Regarding this clone: The junction shows a germline mismatch at one end, possibly a read error. This chain joins TRBV7-7 and TRBJ1-3, with D uncertain. This CDR3 is built from 15 residues. The germline V gene has CDR1 SSHAT and CDR2 FNYEAQ (reference sequence). CDR3 sequence reads: CASSFGVRSGNTIYF. The CDR3 DNA is TGTGCTAGCAGCTTCGGGGTCCGCTCTGGAAACACCATATATTTT. Variable domain in full (rest from reference TRBV7-7 and TRBJ1-3): GAGVSQSPRYKVTKRGQDVTLRCDPISSHATLYWYQQALGQGPEFLTYFNYEAQPDKSGLPSDRFSAERPEGSISTLTIQRTEQRDSAMYRCASSFGVRSGNTIYFGEGSWLTVV.

In this sample, this clone turned up once. The chain is built from TRBV28 and TRBJ2-1, with D perhaps matching TRBD2 (6 bases). V was shortened by 6 bases and J by 7 bases, with 16 bases between the two germline ends. Germline CDR1 is MDHEN and CDR2 is SYDVKM. This CDR3 has 14 residues. CDR3 region: CASSPAGSGNEQFF. The CDR3 DNA sequence: TGTGCCAGCAGCCCTGCGGGGTCGGGGAATGAGCAGTTCTTC.

This clone came up once. This sequence joins TRBV6-6 and TRBJ2-7; 10 nucleotides match TRBD2. This CDR3 is built from 13 residues. Looked up from germline, CDR1 is MNHNY and CDR2 is SVGAGI (reference sequence). V dropped 10 bases and J dropped 5; count of bases not matched to a gene: 8. The CDR3 region is CATCLAGVNEQYF. In DNA, the CDR3 is TGTGCCACTTGCCTAGCGGGAGTCAACGAGCAGTACTTC.

The chain couples TRBV11-2 to TRBJ2-7; D may be TRBD1 (8 bases). Per germline, CDR1 SGHAT and CDR2 FQNNGV. Trimming removed 4 bases at V and 5 bases at J, with 18 bases between. This CDR3 is 15 amino acids long. The CDR3 sequence: CASSSQPQGGDEQYF. The CDR3 DNA follows: TGTGCCAGCAGCTCACAGCCACAGGGGGGGGACGAGCAGTACTTC.

The CDR3 DNA follows: TGTGCCAGCAGTTCTCCGGGGAGGGAGACCCAGTACTTC. Protein product: CASSSPGRETQYF. The V call is TRBV28, the J call TRBJ2-5; the D gene is possibly TRBD2 (6 bases). Germline CDR1 reads MDHEN; CDR2 reads SYDVKM. The ends were cut back, 4 bases at V and 5 bases at J, with 11 bases in the middle. This CDR3 has 13 residues.

The rearrangement joins TRBV9 to TRBJ1-6, with 7 nucleotides matching TRBD1. Germline V lookup: CDR1 SGDLS, CDR2 YYNGEE. After removal of 2 bases from V and 6 bases from J, the junction contained 8 bases not matched to a gene. The CDR3 runs 16 residues. The CDR3 DNA follows: TGTGCCAGCAGCGTTGGGTGGGACAGAGTTAATTCACCCCTCCACTTT. This sequence encodes CASSVGWDRVNSPLHF.

This clone was picked up one time. Written as DNA, the CDR3 is TGCAGCGTTCTTGAGGAAACCCGAGGCCCAGATACGCAGTATTTT. Its translation: CSVLEETRGPDTQYF. The rearrangement links TRBV29-1 to TRBJ2-3; no firm D call. The length of the CDR3 is 15 residues. CDR1 and CDR2 from the germline V gene are SQVTM and ANQGSEA. Trimming removed 5 bases at V and 4 bases at J, with 19 bases between.

This clone was observed a few times. The J gene is TRBJ2-5, the V gene TRBV6-2 or TRBV6-3, with unresolved D. Per germline, CDR1 MNHEY and CDR2 SVGEGT. V was clipped by 5 bases and J by 4 bases, with 11 bases between them. The CDR3 extends over 13 amino acids. The CDR3 protein is CASSPRASETQYF. The CDR3 DNA reads as TGTGCCAGCAGTCCGAGAGCATCAGAGACCCAGTACTTC.

V gene TRBV7-9 combines with J gene TRBJ1-2, with unresolved D. The CDR3 runs to 12 residues. Germline values: CDR1 SEHNR, CDR2 FQNEAQ (reference sequence). V was pared by 2 bases and J by 8 bases, with 9 bases between. The CDR3 spells CASSLHNMGYTF. In DNA, the CDR3 is TGTGCCAGCAGCTTACACAATATGGGCTACACCTTC.

The chain has TRBV29-1 and TRBJ1-2; TRBD1 matches at 7 bases. Trimming at V came to 7 bases and at J to 4 bases, leaving 9 bases not matched to a gene. Germline CDR1 reads SQVTM; CDR2 reads ANQGSEA. This CDR3 is 13 amino acids long. CDR3 coding DNA: TGCAGCGCCAATGGACAGGTCGGCTATGGCTACACCTTC. It specifies CSANGQVGYGYTF. Together with reference TRBV29-1 and TRBJ1-2, the CDR3 gives the full variable domain: SAVISQKPSRDICQRGTSLTIQCQVDSQVTMMFWYRQQPGQSLTLIATANQGSEATYESGFVIDKFPISRPNLTFSTLTVSNMSPEDSSIYLCSANGQVGYGYTFGSGTRLTVV.

In the case of this clone: Other DNA variants within this sample encode the same CDR3. V and J are TRBV7-2 and TRBJ1-1; no firm D call. The CDR3 has 15 residues. Germline CDR1 and CDR2: SGHTA and FQGNSA. V was pared by 1 base and J by 4 bases, with 13 bases between. The CDR3 sequence is CASSLVGGRVTEAFF. The CDR3 bases are TGTGCCAGCAGCTTAGTGGGAGGCCGGGTCACTGAAGCTTTCTTT.

The rearrangement uses TRBV5-8 and TRBJ2-1; no clear D gene. There are 12 residues in the CDR3. Per germline, CDR1 SGHTS and CDR2 YDEGEE. V lost 1 base and J 12 bases, leaving 11 bases between the germline ends. CDR3 residues: CASSLPLFVQFF. CDR3 DNA: TGTGCCAGCAGCTTGCCCTTATTTGTGCAGTTCTTC.

V usage is TRBV6-5 and J usage is TRBJ2-7, with TRBD2 identical over 8 bases. The CDR3 is 14 amino acids. V lost 5 bases, J lost 4 bases, and 7 bases stayed unmatched. Germline assignment: CDR1 MNHEY and CDR2 SVGAGI. CDR3 in DNA: TGTGCCAGCAGTCAACCCGGGGGGGTTTACGAGCAGTACTTC. Translation gives CASSQPGGVYEQYF.

This clone was seen once. V and J are TRBV10-1 and TRBJ2-7, with D possibly matching TRBD2 (5 bases). The CDR3 runs to 14 residues. Germline V gene sequence: CDR1 WNHNN, CDR2 SYGVQD (reference sequence). Trimming pared 3 bases from V and 2 bases from J, leaving 11 bases between. Written as DNA, the CDR3 is TGCGCCAGCAGTGAATTGCGGGCCCCCTACGAGCAGTACTTC. Amino acid sequence: CASSELRAPYEQYF.

The chain combines TRBV5-4 with TRBJ1-2; a possible D gene is TRBD1 (6 bases). Germline V gene sequence: CDR1 SGHNT, CDR2 YYREEE (reference sequence). The ends were cut back, 4 bases at V and 6 bases at J, with 19 bases in the middle. The CDR3 length is 15 residues. This chain's CDR3 is CASSGRVGQHDGYTF. The CDR3 DNA sequence: TGTGCCAGCAGCGGTCGAGTAGGACAGCACGATGGCTACACCTTC. The whole variable domain, filled in from reference TRBV5-4 and TRBJ1-2, reads ETGVTQSPTHLIKTRGQQVTLRCSSQSGHNTVSWYQQALGQGPQFIFQYYREEENGRGNFPPRFSGLQFPNYSSELNVNALELDDSALYLCASSGRVGQHDGYTFGSGTRLTVV.

This clone was detected once. V usage is TRBV18 and J usage is TRBJ1-2, with 10 positions matching TRBD1. With 1 base clipped from V and 7 bases from J, the junction kept 6 bases outside the gene matches. Germline loops: CDR1 KGHSH, CDR2 LQKENI. This CDR3 contains 15 residues. The CDR3 spells CASSPRGQGTFGYTF. The CDR3 bases are TGTGCCAGCTCACCACGGGGACAGGGGACGTTTGGCTACACCTTC.

The chain combines TRBV5-4 with TRBJ2-3; no clear D. Trimming removed 4 bases at V and 0 bases at J, with 3 bases between. The germline V gene has CDR1 SGHNT and CDR2 YYREEE (reference sequence). This CDR3 has 12 amino acids. The CDR3 region is CASSISTDTQYF. The DNA for the CDR3 is TGTGCCAGCAGCATAAGCACAGATACGCAGTATTTT.

The chain joins TRBV11-2 to TRBJ1-1, with a tentative D call TRBD1 (6 bases). Germline V CDR1 and CDR2: SGHAT, FQNNGV. The ends were cut back, 1 base at V and 9 bases at J, with 15 bases in the middle. The CDR3 has 14 residues. CDR3 in DNA: TGTGCCAGCAGCTTAGCTTCTCGTTGGGGGCAAGCTTTCTTT. This sequence encodes CASSLASRWGQAFF.

The V and J genes are TRBV2 and TRBJ2-3; tentative D call: TRBD1 (6 bases). The CDR3 contains 14 residues. Germline lookup yields CDR1 SNHLY and CDR2 FYNNEI. The V gene lost 7 bases and the J gene lost 4 bases, with 15 bases spanning the gap. CDR3 residues: CASIQGMVADTQYF. CDR3 nucleotide sequence: TGTGCCAGCATACAGGGAATGGTGGCAGATACGCAGTATTTT.

CDR3 sequence reads: CASRATGVTDTQYF. As DNA, the CDR3 is TGTGCCAGCAGGGCGACAGGGGTCACAGATACGCAGTATTTT. This chain links TRBV7-2 with TRBJ2-3, with 8 bases identical to TRBD1. The V gene end was trimmed by 6 bases and the J gene end by 2 bases; junction bases not matched to a gene: 4. This CDR3 is built from 14 residues. Germline V gives CDR1 SGHTA, CDR2 FQGNSA.

The chain has TRBV28 and TRBJ2-2; TRBD2 matches 9 bases. V trimming: 3 bases; J trimming: 6 bases; junction bases outside the gene matches: 11. The CDR3 runs 17 residues. Looked up from germline, CDR1 is MDHEN and CDR2 is SYDVKM. Written as DNA, the CDR3 is TGTGCCAGCAGTTTGCCCCCGGGTAGCGGGAGTCCCGGGGAGCTGTTTTTT. It is translated as CASSLPPGSGSPGELFF.